Shown below are 7 T cell receptor beta chains from a single sample sequenced in a study of Graves' ophthalmopathy and Graves' hyperthyroidism. TCR beta CDR3 amplification used RNA transcripts. Following a first-round RT-PCR that used HTBI primers, a second-round multiplex PCR was carried out. TCRdb processed the multiplex PCR reads anew with MiXCR; each CDR3 protein has one entry. The table lists 20,000 to 25,000 distinct CDR3 sequences, 48% of them singletons. The material sequenced was peripheral blood. The receptors here all came from an adult woman with stable Graves' hyperthyroidism.

Regarding this clonotype: The CDR3 carries no conserved terminal phenylalanine or tryptophan, so it likely arises from a read error. This rearrangement joins TRBV29-1 to TRBJ1-2; no definite D call. This CDR3 is 10 amino acids long. Germline loops: CDR1 SQVTM, CDR2 ANQGSEA. Trimming removed 4 bases from V and 10 bases from J, with 10 bases in between. CDR3 protein: CSVGESDYTL. The DNA of the CDR3 is TGCAGCGTTGGGGAGTCGGACTACACCTTA.

There are many counts of this clonotype. The CDR3 nucleotides read TGTGCCAGCAGCTTTGATGGGACCCCGCCGTTAGAGCAGTACTTC. This codes for CASSFDGTPPLEQYF. V is TRBV7-8 and J is TRBJ2-7; D possibly matches TRBD1 or TRBD2 (5 bases each). Between the trimmed V and J ends, which lost 3 bases and 7 bases, there was a span of 19 bases. Germline values: CDR1 SGHVS, CDR2 FQNEAQ. There are 15 residues in the CDR3.

This clonotype was recorded a few times. This chain connects TRBV3-1 to TRBJ1-1; 9 nucleotides match TRBD1. Germline V CDR1 and CDR2: LGHDT, YNNKEL (reference sequence). The ends lost 2 bases at V and 5 bases at J; junction bases unmatched: 12. This CDR3 is 17 amino acids long. The CDR3 DNA reads as TGTGCCAGCAGCCAAAGGGGCCCAACACAGGGGGCAACTGAAGCTTTCTTT. Its translation is CASSQRGPTQGATEAFF.

In its sample, this clonotype was seen many times. The chain is built from TRBV5-5 and TRBJ2-3; D not certain. Germline assignment: CDR1 SGHKS and CDR2 YYEKEE (reference sequence). This CDR3 has 13 amino acids. Trimming removed 2 bases at V and 5 bases at J, with 9 bases between. The CDR3 spells CASSFQKRDTQYF. The DNA for the CDR3 is TGTGCCAGCAGCTTCCAGAAGCGAGATACGCAGTATTTT.

This clonotype occurred a few times. The genes are TRBV20-1 and TRBJ1-5; 7 nucleotides align to TRBD1. Germline-derived CDR1 and CDR2 are DFQATT and SNEGSKA (reference sequence). With 3 bases clipped from V and 4 bases from J, the junction kept 0 bases outside the gene matches. The CDR3 is 12 amino acids. CDR3 residues: CSARTGNQPQHF. As DNA, the CDR3 is TGCAGTGCTAGGACAGGGAATCAGCCCCAGCATTTT.

This clonotype rates as medium-sized. CDR3 in DNA: TGTGCCATCAGTGAGCTTCAGGGGGCCTACGAGCAGTACTTC. This sequence encodes CAISELQGAYEQYF. J is TRBJ2-7 and V is TRBV10-3, with 7 bases that match TRBD1. With 2 bases clipped from V and 2 bases from J, the junction kept 3 bases outside the gene matches. The germline V gene has CDR1 ENHRY and CDR2 SYGVKD. The CDR3 contains 14 residues.

This rearrangement joins TRBV20-1 to TRBJ1-1; no reliable D call. The CDR3 is 10 amino acids. V was cut by 3 bases and J by 5 bases, with 4 bases left in between. Germline loops: CDR1 DFQATT, CDR2 SNEGSKA (reference sequence). The CDR3 loop reads CSASFTEAFF. The CDR3 bases are TGCAGTGCTAGTTTTACTGAAGCTTTCTTT.